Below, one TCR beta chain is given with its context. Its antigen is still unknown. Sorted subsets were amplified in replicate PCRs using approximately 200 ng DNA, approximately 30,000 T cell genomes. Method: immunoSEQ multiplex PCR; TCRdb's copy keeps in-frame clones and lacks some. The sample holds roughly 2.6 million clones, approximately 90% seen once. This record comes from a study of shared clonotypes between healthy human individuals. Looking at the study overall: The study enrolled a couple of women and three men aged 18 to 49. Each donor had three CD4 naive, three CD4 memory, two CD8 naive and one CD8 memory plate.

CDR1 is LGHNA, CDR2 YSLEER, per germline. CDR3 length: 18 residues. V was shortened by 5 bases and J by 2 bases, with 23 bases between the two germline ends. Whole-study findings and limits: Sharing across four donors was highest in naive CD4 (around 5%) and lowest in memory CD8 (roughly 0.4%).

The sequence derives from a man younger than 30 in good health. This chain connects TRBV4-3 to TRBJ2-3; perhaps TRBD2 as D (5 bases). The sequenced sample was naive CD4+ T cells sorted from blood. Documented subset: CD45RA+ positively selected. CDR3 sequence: CASSGPAGLAADTDTQYF. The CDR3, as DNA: TGCGCCAGCAGCGGGCCCGCCGGCCTAGCAGCAGACACAGATACGCAGTATTTT.